This T cell receptor beta chain was sequenced for a study of monozygotic twins with inflammatory bowel disease (dated by TCRdb to between 2017 and 2020). Study-level background: The full study comprised some 30 monozygotic twin pairs: nine German pairs (four IBD-concordant, five IBD-discordant) and 19 IBD-discordant Danish pairs. Within discordant pairs, disease-associated traits were sought mainly by comparing IBD patients with their genetically identical healthy co-twins. Each individual had, on average, about 151 000 unique TCRalpha sequences and 181 000 unique TCRbeta sequences available for analysis.

Remarks on this clonotype: The specificity of this receptor is unknown.

From each donor, an approximately 2.4 ml peripheral blood sample was drawn into PAXgene tubes and stored at -80 degrees C. Without T cell sorting, total RNA was isolated from whole blood using the PAXgene blood miRNA kit on an automated QIAcube. Peripheral blood from monozygotic twin pairs concordant or discordant for inflammatory bowel disease was subjected to deep TCRalpha and TCRbeta repertoire profiling with unique molecular barcoding. For every twin pair, smoking habits were documented, and each individual was categorised as a current, former or never smoker. The germline V gene (reference sequence) gives CDR1 as DFQATT and CDR2 as SNEGSKA. From its cysteine to its phenylalanine, the CDR3 spans 12 amino acids. No DNA is given. Broad study findings and their caveats: Compared with healthy twins, IBD patients shared fewer clonotypes with other individuals, and the difference was most pronounced in patients with signs of disease activity. The results gave no support for a single strong signal or clonotype linked to IBD. Different T cell subtypes could not be distinguished in the analysis. Measured by the inverse Simpson index, TCRbeta repertoire diversity was lower in IBD patients than in their healthy co-twins. No difference in repertoire similarity was observed between concordant and discordant twins, possibly owing to limited statistical power. Because patients were on differing immunosuppressive treatments, the repertoires may have picked up extra background noise and inter-individual variability.

The method behind the library was 5' RACE. Each TCR library was prepared from roughly 3,800 ng of total RNA. For each sample, cDNA was synthesized in eight separate reactions using SMARTScribe reverse transcriptase. During cDNA synthesis, unique molecular identifiers containing a 6-nucleotide sample barcode were introduced by template switching. Amplification of TCRalpha and TCRbeta cDNA involved two nested PCRs of 16 and 9 cycles, and each PCR was followed by bead purification. Before amplification, the cDNA was treated with uracil DNA-glycosylase and purified using the QIAquick PCR purification kit. The second PCR was the step at which Illumina TruSeq-compatible adapters and sample-specific barcodes were added. TapeStation and Qubit were used to check library quality and concentration, and 4.5 to 5 ng of each library was pooled. The pooled libraries were sequenced with 2 x 100 bp reads and custom sequencing primers on an Illumina HiSeq2500 single-index Rapid Run. Processing in the source paper ran as follows. MiGEC version 1.2.6 was used for UMI-based consensus assembly, which corrected PCR and sequencing errors. MiXCR version 2.1.1 was used to carry out V(D)J alignment, clonotype assembly and CDR3 extraction. To normalise gene usage, clonotype sharing and MAIT/NKT TCR abundance, the top 1000, 10 000 and 20 000 clonotypes in each sample were analysed. Diversity was computed as the inverse Simpson index with the vegan R package after downsampling to 27 000 UMIs. Paired Mann-Whitney U tests were applied to discordant twin pairs, with Benjamini-Hochberg correction for multiple testing. TCRdb reprocessed the reads, so every CDR3 protein sequence counts as one entry and DNA is not shown. Clone size and V and J calls follow TCRdb, not the original study. This sample's listing comprises 300,000 to 350,000 distinct CDR3 sequences. Of the sample, over 2% is held by the ten largest clones.

This receptor was identified in a human donor with ulcerative colitis or Crohn's disease, or a healthy co-twin of an affected twin (not recorded which). The chain was built from TRBV20-1 and TRBJ2-3. The sample consisted of blood. The CDR3 loop reads CSAREEADTQYF.